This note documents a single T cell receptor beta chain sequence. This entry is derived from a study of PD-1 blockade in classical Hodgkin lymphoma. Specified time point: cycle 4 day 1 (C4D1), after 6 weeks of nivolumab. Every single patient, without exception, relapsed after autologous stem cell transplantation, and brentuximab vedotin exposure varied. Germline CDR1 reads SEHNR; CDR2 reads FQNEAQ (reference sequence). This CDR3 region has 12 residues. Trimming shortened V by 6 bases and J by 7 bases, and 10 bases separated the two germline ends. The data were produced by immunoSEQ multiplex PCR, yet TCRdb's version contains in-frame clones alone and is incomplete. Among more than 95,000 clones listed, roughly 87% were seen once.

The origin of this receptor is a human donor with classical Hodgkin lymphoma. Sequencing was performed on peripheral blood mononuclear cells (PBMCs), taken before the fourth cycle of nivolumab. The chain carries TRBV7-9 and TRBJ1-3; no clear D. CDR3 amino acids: CASSRTGNTIYF. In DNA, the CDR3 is TGTGCCAGCAGTCGGACCGGGAACACCATATATTTT.